This T cell receptor beta chain was sequenced in a study of HIV-infected children after antiretroviral therapy interruption. This clonotype was recorded at least ten times. The V end was cut by 6 bases, the J end by 0 bases, with 10 bases between. The V gene's germline CDR1 is MNHNS and CDR2 SASEGT. The CDR3 is made up of 14 amino acids. A 3' RACE protocol on RNA, with unique molecular identifiers, produced the TCR library. TCRdb re-called the 3' RACE reads through MiXCR, storing one row per CDR3 protein. The sample lists about 50,000 distinct CDR3 sequences, approximately 4.3% occurring once. The treatment here: PENTA 11 planned treatment interruption arm or continuous ART arm.

This sequence originates from a pool of human donors with HIV. The gene calls are TRBV6-1 and TRBJ2-3; perhaps TRBD1 as D (5 bases). The specimen comprised CD45RA+ CD4+ T cells from PBMCs, pooled from several time points, sampled from a donor given antiretroviral therapy, either interrupted or continuous. The subset denotes: naive CD4+ CD45RA+ CD45RO- T cells. The CDR3 region has the DNA TGTGCCAGCAGACTGACAGCTAGCACAGATACGCAGTATTTT. Translating it yields CASRLTASTDTQYF.